This T cell receptor beta chain was sequenced in a study of blood T cells in healthy people across ages. This CDR3 has 14 residues. Germline V gives CDR1 SNHLY, CDR2 FYNNEI. Trimming took 8 bases from V and 2 from J; bases not matched to a gene: 9. Whole-study findings and limits: Diversity was higher, and naive CD4+ cells more numerous, in long-lived donors than in aged donors.

This clonotype was counted a few times. Antigen specificity is unknown. Together with a sample-barcoded 5' primer, a J-beta primer mix was included in a second PCR lasting about 7 to 11 cycles. Every cDNA molecule carried a tag from a template-switch adaptor bearing 12 random nucleotides. TCRdb reprocessed the 5' RACE reads via MiXCR and lists one record per CDR3 protein. The sample records roughly 1,700,000 distinct CDR3 sequences, roughly 27% being singletons. V and J are TRBV2 and TRBJ2-7; the match to TRBD2 covers 7 bases. The sample comprised blood. The receptor was isolated from a woman aged 25 to 45 in good health. The CDR3 loop reads CASPLASGAYEQYF. The CDR3, as DNA: TGTGCCAGCCCGCTCGCCAGCGGGGCCTACGAGCAGTACTTC.